These 25 T cell receptor beta chains were all obtained from the same sample, sequenced in a study of CD8 T cells in ankylosing spondylitis. MiXCR was run by TCRdb on the 5' RACE reads, yielding one entry per CDR3 protein. The table shows tens of thousands of distinct CDR3 sequences, with roughly 6.2% occurring only once. The specimen sequenced was synovial fluid, either unsorted or a sorted T cell fraction (not recorded which). The receptors derive from a male donor with ankylosing spondylitis.

At least ten counts were recorded for this clonotype. This chain joins TRBV4-2 and TRBJ2-1, with TRBD2 matching over 8 bases. Germline trimming cut 4 bases from V and 9 bases from J; bases unmatched to any gene: 8. CDR3 length equals 14 residues. The V gene's germline CDR1 is LGHNA and CDR2 YNFKEQ. The CDR3 bases are TGTGCCAGCAGCCCCTATAGCGGGACACGTGAGCAGTTCTTC. Encoded protein: CASSPYSGTREQFF.

This clonotype has at least ten counts. The genes are TRBV29-1 and TRBJ2-1, with 10 bases lining up with TRBD1. CDR3 size: 15 residues. V was clipped by 8 bases and J by 8 bases; unmatched bases: 15. Germline-derived CDR1 and CDR2 are SQVTM and ANQGSEA. In nucleotides, the CDR3 is TGCAGCCATACCGTTGGGGGGACAGGGGTGTATGAGCAGTTCTTC. Amino acid sequence: CSHTVGGTGVYEQFF.

This clonotype occurred many times. This chain links TRBV28 with TRBJ2-6, with no clear D. Trimming cost V 5 bases and J 0 bases, with 5 bases left between them. CDR1 and CDR2 (germline): MDHEN, SYDVKM. The CDR3 sequence is 14 residues long. This CDR3 reads CASSRSSGANVLTF. CDR3 nucleotide sequence: TGTGCCAGCAGTCGGAGCTCTGGGGCCAACGTCCTGACTTTC.

This clonotype was detected ten times or more. The gene calls are TRBV6-5 and TRBJ2-1; D remains unclear. Per the germline V gene, CDR1 is MNHEY and CDR2 is SVGAGI. This CDR3 has 16 residues. Trimming shortened V by 2 bases and J by 0 bases, and 11 bases separated the two germline ends. CDR3 DNA: TGTGCCAGCAGTTACCCTTTGGCCCCCTCCTACAATGAGCAGTTCTTC. It specifies CASSYPLAPSYNEQFF.

The rearrangement joins TRBV5-1 to TRBJ2-5; 10 bases are a match to TRBD2. V gave up 4 bases and J gave up 5 bases; unmatched junction bases: 8. This CDR3 spans 15 amino acids. Germline CDR1 SGHRS, CDR2 YFSETQ. CDR3 nucleotide sequence: TGCGCCAGCAGCATAAGACTAGCGGGCGGGGAGACCCAGTACTTC. Translated, it gives CASSIRLAGGETQYF.

The J gene is TRBJ1-5, the V gene TRBV5-7; D unresolved. TRBV5-7 is marked as an open reading frame, function uncertain. There are 13 residues in the CDR3. The ends were cut back, 4 bases at V and 5 bases at J, with 10 bases in the middle. The CDR3 region is CASSPKVYQPQHF. The CDR3 bases are TGTGCCAGCAGCCCCAAAGTGTATCAGCCCCAGCATTTT.

This clonotype was counted at least ten times. This chain connects TRBV25-1 to TRBJ2-7; a possible D gene is TRBD2 (6 bases). The CDR3 runs to 12 residues. Germline V gives CDR1 MGHDK, CDR2 SYGVNS. V was pared by 4 bases and J by 4 bases, with 8 bases between. In DNA, the CDR3 is TGTGCCAGCAGTGTGGGGGGATACGAGCAGTACTTC. Translating it yields CASSVGGYEQYF.

This chain links TRBV20-1 with TRBJ2-3; 7 nucleotides agree with TRBD1. The CDR3 has 14 residues. Germline CDR1 is DFQATT and CDR2 is SNEGSKA (reference sequence). V lost 5 bases, J lost 0 bases, and 5 bases stayed unmatched. The CDR3 protein is CSARRTGSTDTQYF. The CDR3 DNA reads as TGCAGTGCTCGGAGGACAGGTAGCACAGATACGCAGTATTTT.

This clonotype was counted many times. This chain uses TRBV20-1 with TRBJ2-2; the D is unclear. The ends were cut back, 3 bases at V and 2 bases at J, with 13 bases in the middle. CDR1 DFQATT and CDR2 SNEGSKA come from the germline V gene (reference sequence). CDR3 length: 15 residues. This CDR3 reads CSASGRGPNTGELFF. The CDR3 DNA follows: TGCAGTGCTAGCGGGCGAGGACCCAACACCGGGGAGCTGTTTTTT.

This clonotype was counted between two and nine times. The gene calls are TRBV19 and TRBJ1-2; D remains ambiguous. CDR1 and CDR2 from the germline V gene are LNHDA and SQIVND (reference sequence). The CDR3 has 12 amino acids. Trimming took off 3 bases at V and 7 bases at J, with 9 bases between the two ends. This CDR3 is CASSIGGVGYTF. The CDR3 nucleotides are TGTGCCAGTAGTATCGGTGGGGTTGGCTACACCTTC.

The J gene is TRBJ2-5, the V gene TRBV5-6, with 13 bases aligning to TRBD2. CDR3 size: 16 residues. Per germline, CDR1 SGHDT and CDR2 YYEEEE. The V segment lost 4 bases and the J segment 3 bases; nucleotides outside the gene matches: 6. The CDR3 reads CASSHGLAGEEETQYF. The CDR3 nucleotides are TGTGCCAGCAGCCACGGACTAGCGGGAGAGGAAGAGACCCAGTACTTC.

Only a few counts were recorded for this clonotype. The chain recombines TRBV20-1 with TRBJ2-4, with TRBD1 matching over 8 bases. The CDR3 is 18 residues long. V shed 6 bases, J shed 2 bases, and the junction held 18 bases outside the gene matches. Germline V lookup: CDR1 DFQATT, CDR2 SNEGSKA (reference sequence). The CDR3 sequence: CSAEEGPVQGVSKNIQYF. Here the CDR3 DNA reads TGCAGTGCGGAGGAAGGCCCCGTACAGGGGGTTTCCAAAAACATTCAGTACTTC.

The rearrangement uses TRBV2 and TRBJ2-7, with 7 bases aligning to TRBD1. The CDR3 totals 12 residues. CDR1 and CDR2 (germline): SNHLY, FYNNEI. The trim removed 5 bases at V and 4 bases at J, leaving 2 bases unmatched. The CDR3 region has the DNA TGTGCCAGCAGTAAGGACAGGTACGAGCAGTACTTC. Translation gives CASSKDRYEQYF.

V is TRBV12-3 or TRBV12-4 and J is TRBJ2-7; 14 bases are a match to TRBD2. The CDR3 loop spans 15 amino acids. V shed 5 bases and J 4 bases; nucleotides not matched to a gene: 4. CDR3 amino acids: CASSAGTSGRYEQYF. In nucleotides, the CDR3 is TGTGCCAGCAGTGCCGGGACTAGCGGGAGATACGAGCAGTACTTC.

This clonotype was found many times. This chain joins TRBV7-2 and TRBJ2-7; a possible D gene is TRBD1 (6 bases). Looked up from germline, CDR1 is SGHTA and CDR2 is FQGNSA. This CDR3 region has 16 residues. Trimming took 5 bases from V and 3 from J, leaving 20 bases between them. The CDR3 loop reads CASSPPGHPPFYEQYF. For the CDR3, the DNA is TGTGCCAGCAGCCCCCCGGGACACCCCCCTTTCTACGAGCAGTACTTC.

This clonotype came up a few times. Germline is not matched at one junction end, which may reflect a read error. The rearrangement joins TRBV2 to TRBJ1-5, with D perhaps matching TRBD1 (5 bases). Germline values: CDR1 SNHLY, CDR2 FYNNEI. The CDR3 totals 14 residues. The CDR3 coding sequence is TGTGCCAGCTCCCCGGGGGATAGCAATCACCCCCAGCATTTT. Translation: CASSPGDSNHPQHF.

This clonotype appeared many times. V gene TRBV4-1 combines with J gene TRBJ2-7, with D tentatively TRBD1 or TRBD2 (6 bases each). This CDR3 is 14 amino acids long. Germline V gene data show CDR1 as MGHRA and CDR2 as YSYEKL. Trimming removed 0 bases at V and 11 bases at J, with 17 bases between. The CDR3 loop is CASSQDPQGGNEYF. CDR3 coding DNA: TGCGCCAGCAGCCAAGATCCGCAAGGGGGGAATGAGTACTTC.

This clonotype was seen a few times. The chain uses TRBV28 and TRBJ1-1, with TRBD1 identical over 8 bases. Trimming at V came to 7 bases and at J to 5 bases, leaving 12 bases not matched to a gene. CDR3 length: 15 amino acids. CDR1 and CDR2 (germline): MDHEN, SYDVKM. The CDR3 sequence: CASTQQGGAGTEAFF. For the CDR3, the DNA is TGTGCCAGCACCCAACAGGGGGGGGCGGGTACTGAAGCTTTCTTT.

V and J are TRBV12-3 or TRBV12-4 and TRBJ2-5; D gene ambiguous. Trimming took 4 bases from V and 8 from J, leaving 8 bases between them. The CDR3 extends over 11 amino acids. The CDR3 sequence is CASSSPFTQYF. In nucleotides, the CDR3 is TGTGCCAGCAGTTCTCCCTTTACCCAGTACTTC.

As regards this clonotype: At one end the junction does not follow the germline gene, possibly because of a read error. In nucleotides, the CDR3 is TGTGCCTGGAGTGTAATGGCCTCGGAAGAAATACTGTTTTTT. This codes for CAWSVMASEEILFF. The chain employs TRBV30 and TRBJ1-4; D is uncertain. Germline loops: CDR1 GTSNPN, CDR2 SVGIG (reference sequence). The CDR3 extends over 14 amino acids.

This clonotype was counted at least ten times. The chain recombines TRBV7-2 with TRBJ2-7; TRBD1 aligns across 7 bases. Unmatched junction bases numbered 6, after V lost 3 bases and J lost 4 bases. CDR3 length: 14 residues. CDR1 is SGHTA and CDR2 is FQGNSA in the germline V gene. CDR3: CASSFQTGPYEQYF. As DNA, the CDR3 is TGTGCCAGCAGCTTCCAGACAGGGCCTTACGAGCAGTACTTC.

This clonotype was seen a handful of times. The chain uses TRBV2 and TRBJ2-7; 9 bases fit TRBD2. The CDR3 consists of 15 residues. Germline lookup yields CDR1 SNHLY and CDR2 FYNNEI. V was pared by 6 bases and J by 0 bases, with 6 bases of the junction left unmatched. The CDR3 sequence is CASRALSGSSYEQYF. Written as DNA, the CDR3 is TGTGCCAGCAGGGCCCTTAGCGGGAGCTCCTACGAGCAGTACTTC.

As DNA, the CDR3 is TGTGCCAGCAGCAAAAGGCGGGATGGGACACACTACGAGCAGTACTTC. Its translation: CASSKRRDGTHYEQYF. The chain combines TRBV21-1 with TRBJ2-7; the D call in the table, TRBD2, was not verified against the DNA. TRBV21-1 is marked as a pseudogene. The CDR3 is 16 residues long.

This clonotype was counted ten times or more. This chain connects TRBV12-3 or TRBV12-4 to TRBJ2-1; no clear D gene. The CDR3 runs to 13 residues. V was trimmed by 0 bases and J by 9 bases, leaving 9 bases between them. This chain's CDR3 is CASSLANTPEQFF. The CDR3 DNA is TGTGCCAGCAGTTTAGCAAACACGCCTGAGCAGTTCTTC.

This sequence joins TRBV4-3 and TRBJ2-2; a weak D match, TRBD1 (5 bases). This CDR3 has 15 amino acids. With 0 bases removed from V and 2 bases from J, the gap between germline ends came to 7 bases. Germline CDR1 LGHNA, CDR2 YSLEER. The CDR3 DNA is TGCGCCAGCAGCCAAGATCAGGGAAACACCGGGGAGCTGTTTTTT. Translated: CASSQDQGNTGELFF.